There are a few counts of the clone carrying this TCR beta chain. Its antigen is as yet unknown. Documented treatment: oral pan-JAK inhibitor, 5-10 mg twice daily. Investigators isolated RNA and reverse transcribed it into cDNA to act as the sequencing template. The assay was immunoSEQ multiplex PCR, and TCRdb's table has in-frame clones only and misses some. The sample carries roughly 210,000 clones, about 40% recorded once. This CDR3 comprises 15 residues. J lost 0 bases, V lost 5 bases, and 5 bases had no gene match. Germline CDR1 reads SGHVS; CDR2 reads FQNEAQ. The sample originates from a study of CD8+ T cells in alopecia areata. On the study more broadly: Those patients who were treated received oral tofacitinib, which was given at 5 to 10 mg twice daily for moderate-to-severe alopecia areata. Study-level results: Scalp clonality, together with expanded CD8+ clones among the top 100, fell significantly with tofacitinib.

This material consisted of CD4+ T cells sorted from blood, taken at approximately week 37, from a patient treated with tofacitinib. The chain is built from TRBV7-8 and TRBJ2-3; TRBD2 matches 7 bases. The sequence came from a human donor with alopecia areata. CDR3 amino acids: CASSLGTTSTDTQYF. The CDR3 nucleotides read TGTGCCAGCAGCCTAGGGACTACCAGCACAGATACGCAGTATTTT.